What follows describes a single T cell receptor (beta chain). It has no known antigen specificity. No base quality values were provided; no much bigger clone lies one nucleotide off. Donors formed part of the validation cohort, which comprised over a hundred subjects and was distinct from the first cohort of several hundred subjects. The source of the sample is a study of cytomegalovirus exposure and HLA in healthy donors (dated 2017 in TCRdb). For the study in its entirety: The 670 or so repertoires of the first cohort and the 95 to 150 validation repertoires were produced on the same platform, according to a later analysis. The study was designed to test whether signatures of past pathogen exposure could be identified by cataloging public T cell receptors. Along with the roughly 700-subject first cohort, a separate validation cohort of over a hundred different subjects was used. The study combined high-throughput TCR immunosequencing, statistical association of individual TCRs with disease status, and machine learning to predict cytomegalovirus infection status. What the authors observed across the whole study: Across donors, most TCR sequences were observed very rarely, whereas some public TCRs were present in many individuals. A later analysis had no HLA typing for the validation cohort, so co-occurrence there was scored across all 120 or so repertoires. A few of the identified cytomegalovirus-associated TCR beta chains were confirmed in vitro to be specific for cytomegalovirus antigens. In both the original and validation cohorts, the classifier was reported to diagnose cytomegalovirus status with high specificity and sensitivity. According to the authors, the approach could potentially be generalized to other disease states and immunological phenotypes. The study gave a list of 150 to 200 TCR beta chains associated with cytomegalovirus. Subsequent analysis determined that TCRs grouped into clusters in the first cohort also showed a tendency toward co-occurrence across the 120 validation repertoires, and approximately 94% of cluster scores exceeded 0.

To prepare the library, the immunoSEQ multiplex PCR assay was applied. In the authors' own workflow: A statistical classification framework was built to diagnose cytomegalovirus status from the catalog of TCR beta chain sequences. TCRdb holds this immuneACCESS table with in-frame rearrangements only. Some clones are missing; in checked studies, unresolved V genes explain under half, and the rest has no known cause. The V and J calls and clone size come from that table; D and trimming were worked out from the DNA. The sample records under 250,000 clones, 80% to 85% of which are singletons. The ten largest make up 1.2% of the sample. Spanning cysteine to phenylalanine, the CDR3 consists of 13 amino acids. Only the CDR3 region is kept as DNA, spanning 39 bases read in frame from base 1. V ends up 4 bases short and J 5 bases short, with an unmatched junction base count of 1. CDR1 and CDR2 were assigned from the germline V gene as SNHLY and FYNNEI.

The TCR originated in a woman younger than 45 in good health and CMV-seronegative. The sequence is built from TRBV2 and TRBJ2-3; 9 central nucleotides agree with TRBD2. Sequencing input: PBMCs. The CDR3 protein sequence reads: CASSGAGGDTQYF. In nucleotide form, the sequence is TGTGCCAGCAGTGGAGCGGGAGGAGATACGCAGTATTTT.